The clone carrying this T cell receptor beta chain appeared a single time. The antigen is unknown. Use of 60 Vbeta and 13 Jbeta primers characterized the PCR. The assay was immunoSEQ multiplex PCR, and TCRdb's table has in-frame clones only and misses some. The profile shows 150,000 to 200,000 clones, 65% to 85% of them singletons. This sample stems from a study of cytomegalovirus exposure and HLA in healthy donors. Study-wide results and caveats: Presence/absence analyses rested on an assumption that sequencing depth was roughly uniform across donors.

The CDR3 is made up of 17 amino acids. The germline V gene encodes CDR1 SEHNR and CDR2 FQNEAQ (reference sequence). With 4 bases clipped from V and 6 bases from J, the junction kept 6 bases outside the gene matches. The TCR comes from a man in his late teens or twenties in good health and CMV-seronegative. The sample comprised PBMCs. This chain uses TRBV7-9 with TRBJ2-2; 15 nucleotides agree with TRBD2. The CDR3 bases are TGTGCCAGCAGCTCAGGGACTAGCGGGAGGTCCGCCGGGGAGCTGTTTTTT. Translation: CASSSGTSGRSAGELFF.